Shown below are 26 T cell receptor beta chains from a single sample sequenced in a study of blood T cell repertoires in COVID-19. Produced via immunoSEQ multiplex PCR; TCRdb's table is partial and in-frame only. The repertoire holds about 100,000 clones, with less than 90% as singletons. Source material: peripheral blood. The receptors originated from a man aged 25 to 40 in a cohort sampled during active COVID-19.

The genes are TRBV4-1 and TRBJ2-3, with 8 bases aligning to TRBD2. V was clipped by 4 bases and J by 1 base; unmatched bases: 10. CDR1 and CDR2 (germline): MGHRA, YSYEKL. The CDR3 has 17 amino acids. The CDR3 loop reads CASSPRTGGRGTDTQYF. CDR3 coding DNA: TGCGCCAGCAGCCCGCGGACGGGGGGGCGGGGCACAGATACGCAGTATTTT.

This rearrangement joins TRBV4-1 to TRBJ1-1, with TRBD1 identical over 8 bases. This CDR3 has 15 residues. V was clipped by 0 bases and J by 5 bases; unmatched bases: 5. Germline CDR1 MGHRA, CDR2 YSYEKL. This CDR3 reads CASSQDAGGRTEAFF. For the CDR3, the DNA is TGCGCCAGCAGCCAAGATGCAGGGGGCAGGACTGAAGCTTTCTTT.

The CDR3 DNA reads TGCAGCGCCTTGGCTCCGGGACAGGTAACCTACGAGCAGTACTTC. This sequence encodes CSALAPGQVTYEQYF. The chain links TRBV29-1 to TRBJ2-7, with 8 bases matching TRBD1. The germline gives CDR1 SQVTM, CDR2 ANQGSEA. There are 15 residues in the CDR3. The ends lost 7 bases at V and 2 bases at J; junction bases unmatched: 13.

V is TRBV19 and J is TRBJ1-2, with 7 nucleotides matching TRBD1. V gave up 5 bases and J gave up 4 bases; unmatched junction bases: 13. This CDR3 spans 16 amino acids. Germline loops: CDR1 LNHDA, CDR2 SQIVND (reference sequence). CDR3 protein: CASSFSQGPGSYGYTF. The CDR3 DNA follows: TGTGCCAGTAGTTTCTCACAGGGGCCCGGGAGCTATGGCTACACCTTC.

The chain joins TRBV7-2 to TRBJ1-6; TRBD1 agrees at 9 bases. CDR3 size: 17 residues. CDR1 and CDR2 from the germline V gene are SGHTA and FQGNSA. The V segment lost 3 bases and the J segment 7 bases; nucleotides outside the gene matches: 10. The CDR3 region is CASSLFTTDRGNSPLHF. In nucleotides, the CDR3 is TGTGCCAGCAGCTTGTTTACTACGGACAGGGGAAATTCACCCCTCCACTTT.

This clone was seen only a few times. This chain connects TRBV6-4 to TRBJ2-1; D perhaps matches TRBD2 (5 bases). The germline CDR1 and CDR2 sequences are MRHNA and SNTAGT. The CDR3 runs 17 residues. V dropped 0 bases and J dropped 0 bases, with 12 bases sitting between them. CDR3 protein: CASSDSTGVNSYNEQFF. The CDR3 region has the DNA TGTGCCAGCAGTGACTCGACCGGGGTCAACTCCTACAATGAGCAGTTCTTC.

The chain links TRBV11-3 to TRBJ2-1, with 8 bases identical to TRBD2. This CDR3 has 15 amino acids. Germline V gene lookup returns CDR1 SGHNT and CDR2 YENEEA. Trimming at V came to 2 bases and at J to 8 bases, leaving 8 bases not matched to a gene. The CDR3 DNA reads TGTGCCAGCAGCTTACGGGGGGGCGCTTGGGATGAGCAGTTCTTC. It specifies CASSLRGGAWDEQFF.

In its sample, this clone was seen many times. Distinct nucleotide sequences in the sample also encode this CDR3. The gene calls are TRBV6-5 and TRBJ1-2; D might be TRBD1 (5 bases). V was clipped by 2 bases and J by 8 bases, with 9 bases between them. CDR3 length: 12 residues. CDR1 is MNHEY, CDR2 SVGAGI, per germline. As DNA, the CDR3 is TGTGCCAGCAGTTACGCAGGGTACGGCTACACCTTC. Its translation: CASSYAGYGYTF.

The chain couples TRBV6-4 to TRBJ2-1, with D perhaps TRBD1 (6 bases). The CDR3 length is 14 residues. The germline gives CDR1 MRHNA, CDR2 SNTAGT. The V end was cut by 2 bases, the J end by 9 bases, with 14 bases between. Here the CDR3 reads CASSDSGRGTEQFF. The CDR3 DNA sequence: TGTGCCAGCAGTGACAGCGGCAGGGGAACTGAGCAGTTCTTC.

CDR3 loop: CASSVLAGAPGDEQYF. The CDR3 DNA reads TGCGCCAGCAGTGTACTAGCGGGGGCCCCGGGGGACGAGCAGTACTTC. The J gene is TRBJ2-7, the V gene TRBV10-1; TRBD2 agrees at 11 bases. J gave up 5 bases and V 4 bases, and 10 bases lay outside the gene matches. CDR3 length equals 16 residues. Germline V gives CDR1 WNHNN, CDR2 SYGVQD (reference sequence).

CDR3 residues: CASAGRPRGYEQYF. In DNA form, the CDR3 reads TGCGCCAGCGCCGGCCGACCCAGGGGCTACGAGCAGTACTTC. V usage is TRBV10-2 and J usage is TRBJ2-7, with TRBD1 as a possible D gene (6 bases). Germline V lookup: CDR1 WSHSY, CDR2 SAAADI. The CDR3 runs to 14 residues. V gave up 8 bases and J gave up 3 bases, with 17 bases separating them.

This chain uses TRBV18 with TRBJ1-2; 10 bases map to TRBD1. After removal of 3 bases from V and 7 bases from J, the junction contained 8 bases not matched to a gene. This CDR3 comprises 15 residues. Germline CDR1 reads KGHSH; CDR2 reads LQKENI. The CDR3 DNA reads as TGTGCCAGCTCACCGGACAGGGGGGGTACGTCTGGCTACACCTTC. The encoded protein is CASSPDRGGTSGYTF. Together with reference TRBV18 and TRBJ1-2, the CDR3 gives the full variable domain: NAGVMQNPRHLVRRRGQEARLRCSPMKGHSHVYWYRQLPEEGLKFMVYLQKENIIDESGMPKERFSAEFPKEGPSILRIQQVVRGDSAAYFCASSPDRGGTSGYTFGSGTRLTVV.

V and J are TRBV7-3 and TRBJ2-3; no clear D gene. CDR3 length: 13 residues. Germline CDR1 and CDR2: SGHTA and FQGTGA. V lost 8 bases, J lost 2 bases, and 11 bases lay in between. CDR3 in amino acids: CASSPRNTDTQYF. CDR3 DNA: TGTGCCAGCTCCCCCAGGAACACAGATACGCAGTATTTT.

This sequence joins TRBV2 and TRBJ2-2, with 10 bases lining up with TRBD1. Losses at the gene ends were 6 bases for V and 7 bases for J; bases not matched to a gene: 8. This CDR3 region has 15 residues. In germline, CDR1 is SNHLY, CDR2 FYNNEI. The CDR3 nucleotides read TGTGCCAGCAGCGCGACAGGGGGCAGTGGCGGGGAGCTGTTTTTT. It is translated as CASSATGGSGGELFF.

CDR3 bases: TGTGCCAGCAGTTACTCATCCACCGGGGGTCTCTACGAGCAGTACTTC. Its translation is CASSYSSTGGLYEQYF. The J gene is TRBJ2-7, the V gene TRBV6-5; the D gene is possibly TRBD2 (6 bases). V shed 0 bases and J shed 3 bases, with 15 bases lying between them. The length of the CDR3 is 16 residues. Germline assignment: CDR1 MNHEY and CDR2 SVGAGI.

CDR3: CASRPTSHTGELFF. DNA of the CDR3: TGTGCCAGCAGGCCGACTAGTCACACCGGGGAGCTGTTTTTT. The chain employs TRBV6-5 and TRBJ2-2, with D maybe TRBD2 (6 bases). V was trimmed by 6 bases and J by 3 bases, leaving 11 bases between them. This CDR3 is 14 amino acids long. CDR1 and CDR2 (germline): MNHEY, SVGAGI.

V usage is TRBV9 and J usage is TRBJ1-6; D remains ambiguous. Germline CDR1 and CDR2: SGDLS and YYNGEE. The CDR3 has 14 amino acids. V was cut by 0 bases and J by 7 bases, with 8 bases left in between. The CDR3 spells CASSVAGENSPLHF. The CDR3 bases are TGTGCCAGCAGCGTAGCCGGGGAAAATTCACCCCTCCACTTT.

The chain recombines TRBV30 with TRBJ1-1; the D gene is possibly TRBD1 (6 bases). The germline V gene has CDR1 GTSNPN and CDR2 SVGIG (reference sequence). The CDR3 is 11 residues long. Between the trimmed V and J ends, which lost 1 base and 12 bases, there was a span of 12 bases. CDR3 nucleotide sequence: TGTGCCTGGAGTGCTGCAGGGGATTCTTTCTTT. Protein sequence: CAWSAAGDSFF.

This clone was seen more than once but under ten times. The genes are TRBV12-3 or TRBV12-4 and TRBJ1-2, with 7 bases fitting TRBD1. This CDR3 spans 13 amino acids. The ends lost 6 bases at V and 8 bases at J; junction bases unmatched: 9. Here the CDR3 reads CASRRQGVGGYTF. The CDR3 coding sequence is TGTGCCAGCAGACGGCAGGGGGTTGGAGGCTACACCTTC.

The J gene is TRBJ2-3, the V gene TRBV9; D is possibly TRBD2 (7 bases). The CDR3 is made up of 15 amino acids. Trimming pared 4 bases from V and 0 bases from J, leaving 12 bases between. Germline CDR1 is SGDLS and CDR2 is YYNGEE. Here the CDR3 reads CASSPRGASTDTQYF. The CDR3 DNA reads TGTGCCAGCAGCCCCCGGGGGGCGAGCACAGATACGCAGTATTTT.

This chain uses TRBV5-1 with TRBJ1-2; possibly TRBD1 for D (6 bases). The CDR3 is 16 residues long. Germline CDR1 and CDR2: SGHRS and YFSETQ. V was shortened by 4 bases and J by 4 bases, with 20 bases between the two germline ends. The CDR3 DNA sequence: TGCGCCAGCAGCCCTGGACAGCGGGGTGGCGGCTATGGCTACACCTTC. Translating gives CASSPGQRGGGYGYTF.

This chain uses TRBV6-5 with TRBJ1-2; a possible D gene is TRBD1 (6 bases). CDR3 length: 15 residues. V dropped 2 bases and J dropped 1 base, with 11 bases sitting between them. The germline V gene has CDR1 MNHEY and CDR2 SVGAGI. The CDR3 coding sequence is TGTGCCAGCAGTTACCTGGGGGCCGTTAACTATGGCTACACCTTC. Translation: CASSYLGAVNYGYTF.

The chain combines TRBV27 with TRBJ1-1; no definite D call. The germline V gene has CDR1 MNHEY and CDR2 SMNVEV (reference sequence). This CDR3 contains 13 residues. The V gene lost 4 bases and the J gene lost 3 bases, with 9 bases spanning the gap. CDR3: CASSWQKYTEAFF. Written as DNA, the CDR3 is TGTGCCAGCAGTTGGCAGAAGTACACTGAAGCTTTCTTT.

J is TRBJ2-1 and V is TRBV5-1; 8 bases align to TRBD1. From germline, CDR1 is SGHRS and CDR2 YFSETQ. V lost 0 bases to trimming and J lost 5 bases; unmatched junction nucleotides: 10. There are 17 residues in the CDR3. The CDR3 region is CASSLAPRDRGNNEQFF. In DNA form, the CDR3 reads TGCGCCAGCAGCTTGGCCCCCCGCGACAGGGGAAACAATGAGCAGTTCTTC.

CDR3 nucleotide sequence: TGTGCCAGCAGCTTCAGGGGTCTAGCGGGGGGCAAGAGCTCCTACGAGCAGTACTTC. Amino acids: CASSFRGLAGGKSSYEQYF. The J gene is TRBJ2-7, the V gene TRBV7-2; 11 nucleotides align to TRBD2. The germline gives CDR1 SGHTA, CDR2 FQGNSA. The CDR3 runs to 19 residues. J lost 0 bases, V lost 3 bases, and 13 bases had no gene match.

This chain joins TRBV2 and TRBJ2-3, with D possibly TRBD1 on 7 matching bases. The germline V gene has CDR1 SNHLY and CDR2 FYNNEI. Trimming took 2 bases from V and 4 from J, leaving 19 bases between them. The CDR3 extends over 17 amino acids. The CDR3 DNA follows: TGTGCCAGCAGTGAATTCGGCGGGGACAGAACGGCAGATACGCAGTATTTT. Protein: CASSEFGGDRTADTQYF.